These 23 T cell receptor beta chains came from one sample sequenced in a study of identical twins. Via MiXCR, TCRdb re-called the 5' RACE reads, giving one row per CDR3 protein. The sample yields 200,000 to 250,000 distinct CDR3 sequences, 6.5% to 8.5% seen once. Separately, the same data were catalogued under a study of yellow fever vaccine responses in identical twins.

The sample was memory (CD45RO+) T cells sorted from blood. Receptor source: a woman younger than 30 in good health.

This clonotype has more than one count but fewer than ten. The chain carries TRBV7-2 and TRBJ2-1; TRBD1 agrees at 8 bases. CDR3 length equals 15 residues. J was trimmed by 9 bases and V by 4 bases; bases with no gene match: 11. CDR1 and CDR2 (germline): SGHTA, FQGNSA. The CDR3 nucleotides read TGTGCCAGCAGCTACAGGGGGACCAAGTATGGTGAGCAGTTCTTC. Translation: CASSYRGTKYGEQFF.

This clonotype was seen only a few times. This sequence joins TRBV5-8 and TRBJ2-1, with 13 bases identical to TRBD2. The CDR3 covers 16 residues. Germline CDR1 SGHTS, CDR2 YDEGEE. With 3 bases clipped from V and 8 bases from J, the junction kept 8 bases outside the gene matches. CDR3 coding DNA: TGTGCCAGCAGCTGGCGAACTAGCGGGAGGGCCGATGAGCAGTTCTTC. Its translation is CASSWRTSGRADEQFF.

In its sample, this clonotype was seen once. V gene TRBV27 combines with J gene TRBJ2-3; 8 nucleotides line up with TRBD2. Per germline, CDR1 MNHEY and CDR2 SMNVEV (reference sequence). The CDR3 runs to 17 residues. V shed 0 bases and J 6 bases; nucleotides not matched to a gene: 11. The CDR3 here is CASSLSGRGVYSDTQYF. The DNA of the CDR3 is TGTGCCAGCAGTTTATCGGGGCGGGGGGTTTATTCGGATACGCAGTATTTT.

The chain is built from TRBV2 and TRBJ2-3; 7 positions match TRBD1. Unmatched junction bases numbered 7, after V lost 6 bases and J lost 1 base. This CDR3 comprises 15 residues. Germline CDR1 and CDR2: SNHLY and FYNNEI. CDR3 bases: TGTGCCAGCAGCTCGACAGGGCCGGGCACAGATACGCAGTATTTT. Translation: CASSSTGPGTDTQYF.

This clonotype was found many times. One junction end does not reproduce the germline sequence, and a read error may be involved. J is TRBJ2-1 and V is TRBV12-3 or TRBV12-4, with 9 bases identical to TRBD1. The CDR3 is made up of 15 amino acids. CDR3 loop: CASSLGTGRWDEQFF. The CDR3, as DNA: TGTGCCAGCAGCTTAGGGACAGGGAGGTGGGATGAGCAGTTCTTC.

This clonotype has only a few counts. The J gene is TRBJ1-1, the V gene TRBV11-2; 10 nucleotides line up with TRBD1. The J segment lost 0 bases and the V segment lost 3 bases, leaving 1 base of the junction unmatched. From germline, CDR1 is SGHAT and CDR2 FQNNGV. The CDR3 contains 15 residues. The DNA for the CDR3 is TGTGCCAGCAGCTTGACAGGGGGCGTGAACACTGAAGCTTTCTTT. It specifies CASSLTGGVNTEAFF. The full variable domain, completed using reference TRBV11-2 and TRBJ1-1, is EAGVAQSPRYKIIEKRQSVAFWCNPISGHATLYWYQQILGQGPKLLIQFQNNGVVDDSQLPKDRFSAERLKGVDSTLKIQPAKLEDSAVYLCASSLTGGVNTEAFFGQGTRLTVV.

The chain recombines TRBV2 with TRBJ2-1; TRBD1 might be the D (5 bases). Deletions cut 6 bases from V and 0 bases from J, with 15 bases between. The CDR3 is 16 residues long. Germline-derived CDR1 and CDR2 are SNHLY and FYNNEI. The CDR3 region has the DNA TGTGCCAGCAGAAAGGGCGGACATAGCTCCTACAATGAGCAGTTCTTC. This translates into CASRKGGHSSYNEQFF.

CDR3 protein: CSASGGNQPQHF. In DNA, the CDR3 is TGCAGTGCTAGTGGGGGTAATCAGCCCCAGCATTTT. The rearrangement uses TRBV20-1 and TRBJ1-5; tentative D call: TRBD1 (5 bases). Per the germline V gene, CDR1 is DFQATT and CDR2 is SNEGSKA (reference sequence). The length of the CDR3 is 12 residues. V lost 3 bases, J lost 4 bases, and 7 bases lay in between.

The chain joins TRBV5-1 to TRBJ2-2, with D possibly matching TRBD2 (5 bases). Germline V CDR1 and CDR2: SGHRS, YFSETQ. V was clipped by 1 base and J by 6 bases, with 13 bases between them. The CDR3 is made up of 15 amino acids. This CDR3 reads CASSLPAGNAGELFF. CDR3 bases: TGCGCCAGCAGCTTGCCCGCGGGTAATGCCGGGGAGCTGTTTTTT. The whole variable domain, filled in from reference TRBV5-1 and TRBJ2-2, reads KAGVTQTPRYLIKTRGQQVTLSCSPISGHRSVSWYQQTPGQGLQFLFEYFSETQRNKGNFPGRFSGRQFSNSRSEMNVSTLELGDSALYLCASSLPAGNAGELFFGEGSRLTVL.

This clonotype was picked up many times. The V and J genes are TRBV5-5 and TRBJ2-2, with 10 bases lining up with TRBD2. The CDR3 extends over 16 amino acids. Per the germline V gene, CDR1 is SGHKS and CDR2 is YYEKEE (reference sequence). Trimming at V came to 4 bases and at J to 0 bases, leaving 3 bases not matched to a gene. CDR3 in amino acids: CASSPGLAANTGELFF. Here the CDR3 DNA reads TGTGCCAGCAGCCCCGGACTAGCGGCGAACACCGGGGAGCTGTTTTTT.

In its sample, this clonotype was seen many times. This chain uses TRBV20-1 with TRBJ2-1; 13 bases are shared with TRBD2. CDR1 is DFQATT, CDR2 SNEGSKA, per germline (reference sequence). This CDR3 has 17 amino acids. The junction had 9 bases not matched to a gene; V was cut back by 6 bases and J by 1 base. CDR3 in DNA: TGCAGTGCCGCGGGACTAGCGGGGCTTGAATCCTACAATGAGCAGTTCTTC. This sequence encodes CSAAGLAGLESYNEQFF.

In its sample, this clonotype was seen many times. The V gene is TRBV7-2, the J gene TRBJ2-1; D may be TRBD1 or TRBD2 (5 bases each). This CDR3 is 15 amino acids long. CDR1 is SGHTA, CDR2 FQGNSA, per germline. Trimming shortened V by 2 bases and J by 6 bases, and 14 bases separated the two germline ends. The CDR3, as DNA: TGTGCCAGCAGCTTAACCGGGGCCTTTAGCAATGAGCAGTTCTTC. Translation gives CASSLTGAFSNEQFF.

This clonotype came up many times. The V call is TRBV29-1, the J call TRBJ2-7, with 8 bases fitting TRBD1. The CDR3 consists of 12 residues. The junction had 5 bases not matched to a gene; V was cut back by 7 bases and J by 3 bases. Germline V gene lookup returns CDR1 SQVTM and CDR2 ANQGSEA. This chain's CDR3 is CSARQGNYEQYF. CDR3 nucleotides: TGCAGCGCTCGACAGGGGAACTACGAGCAGTACTTC.

This clonotype was seen only a few times. The chain couples TRBV28 to TRBJ1-1, with D maybe TRBD1 (5 bases). V gave up 6 bases and J gave up 7 bases, with 15 bases separating them. The length of the CDR3 is 13 residues. The germline V gene encodes CDR1 MDHEN and CDR2 SYDVKM. The CDR3 DNA follows: TGTGCCAGCAGCCCCAGGGTGGTTGGTGAAGCTTTCTTT. Translating it yields CASSPRVVGEAFF.

This clonotype occurred many times. The chain carries TRBV9 and TRBJ1-4; D is ambiguous. V lost 4 bases and J lost 5, with 24 bases in between. Germline V CDR1 and CDR2: SGDLS, YYNGEE. The CDR3 is 18 residues long. CDR3 residues: CASSSGPGHTNFNEKLFF. The CDR3 DNA follows: TGTGCCAGCAGCTCCGGGCCGGGTCACACAAATTTCAATGAAAAACTGTTTTTT.

This clonotype was counted a few times. The chain is built from TRBV20-1 and TRBJ1-6, with D possibly being TRBD1 (6 bases). The germline V gene has CDR1 DFQATT and CDR2 SNEGSKA (reference sequence). This CDR3 comprises 15 residues. V was clipped by 7 bases and J by 8 bases, with 21 bases between them. Written as DNA, the CDR3 is TGCAGTGTAAGAGGGGGGGGGGCGTCGGATTCACCCCTCCACTTT. Translated: CSVRGGGASDSPLHF.

This clonotype appeared many times. The chain is built from TRBV7-2 and TRBJ2-5; D remains unclear. This CDR3 contains 12 residues. The germline V gene encodes CDR1 SGHTA and CDR2 FQGNSA. Deletions cut 2 bases from V and 4 bases from J, with 5 bases between. The CDR3 sequence is CASSLNRETQYF. The CDR3 DNA reads as TGTGCCAGCAGCTTAAATCGAGAGACCCAGTACTTC.

The table lists this clonotype with many counts. This chain connects TRBV29-1 to TRBJ2-3; 7 bases align to TRBD2. This CDR3 has 17 residues. Germline V CDR1 and CDR2: SQVTM, ANQGSEA. V shed 6 bases, J shed 4 bases, and the junction held 19 bases outside the gene matches. The CDR3 is CSVAGRGGRDLADTQYF. CDR3 bases: TGCAGCGTCGCGGGGAGGGGCGGGAGAGATTTGGCAGATACGCAGTATTTT.

The chain links TRBV6-5 to TRBJ1-1; D possibly corresponds to TRBD1 (5 bases). The CDR3 is made up of 15 amino acids. Trimming shortened V by 0 bases and J by 0 bases, and 8 bases separated the two germline ends. The germline V gene has CDR1 MNHEY and CDR2 SVGAGI. This chain's CDR3 is CASSYSGLMNTEAFF. The CDR3 DNA follows: TGTGCCAGCAGTTACTCGGGGCTCATGAACACTGAAGCTTTCTTT.

The table lists this clonotype with a few counts. This sequence joins TRBV11-2 and TRBJ1-1; TRBD1 matches 9 bases. Germline V gives CDR1 SGHAT, CDR2 FQNNGV. The CDR3 has 14 amino acids. The junction had 6 bases not matched to a gene; V was cut back by 5 bases and J by 5 bases. The CDR3 protein is CASSRTGVGTEAFF. CDR3 bases: TGTGCCAGCAGCAGGACAGGGGTTGGAACTGAAGCTTTCTTT.

The sample holds a few counts of this clonotype. The CDR3 sequence: CASSRPGQGAPDTQYF. CDR3 in DNA: TGTGCCAGCAGCCGCCCGGGACAGGGGGCCCCAGATACGCAGTATTTT. The chain employs TRBV3-1 and TRBJ2-3; TRBD1 aligns across 12 bases. J was trimmed by 4 bases and V by 4 bases; bases with no gene match: 6. The length of the CDR3 is 16 residues. Germline CDR1 and CDR2: LGHDT and YNNKEL (reference sequence).

The sample holds many counts of this clonotype. The CDR3 protein is CASSSPWETNTEAFF. CDR3 DNA: TGTGCCAGCAGTTCCCCGTGGGAGACGAACACTGAAGCTTTCTTT. This rearrangement joins TRBV6-5 to TRBJ1-1; unclear D gene. Germline CDR1 reads MNHEY; CDR2 reads SVGAGI. This CDR3 has 15 residues. The germline V and J ends were trimmed by 4 bases and 1 base, with 13 bases remaining between them.

This clonotype turned up a few times. The chain uses TRBV24-1 and TRBJ2-5, with 11 bases that match TRBD1. The CDR3 runs to 16 residues. From germline, CDR1 is KGHDR and CDR2 SFDVKD. The V and J ends lost 0 bases and 5 bases, in that order; junction bases with no gene match: 4. The DNA for the CDR3 is TGTGCCACCAGTGATTTGGGACAGGGGGCTGAGGAGACCCAGTACTTC. Its translation is CATSDLGQGAEETQYF.